The 23 T cell receptor beta chains given below trace back to one sample, sequenced in a study of beta chain features in type 1 diabetes. Study findings and constraints: Moderate but significant shortening of TCRB CDR3s was recorded in all four CD4+ subsets from Type 1 diabetes patients.

These TCRs' antigens remain unknown. As every portion of the isolated RNA was reverse transcribed, the sequencing read expressed TCRB transcripts. Assay: immunoSEQ multiplex PCR; the TCRdb copy retains only in-frame clones and omits some. Here the sample spans 630,000 or so clones, more than 12% being singletons. The sequenced sample was naive CD4+ T cells from blood. The origin of the receptors is a man aged 18 to 29 with type 1 diabetes.

V is TRBV7-6 and J is TRBJ2-3, with D perhaps TRBD1 (7 bases). Trimming stripped 4 bases from V and 6 bases from J, with 17 bases between. Per the germline V gene, CDR1 is SGHVS and CDR2 is FNYEAQ. The CDR3 loop spans 15 amino acids. The CDR3 sequence is CASSSPGQSGDTQYF. The DNA of the CDR3 is TGTGCCAGCAGCTCTCCGGGACAGAGCGGGGATACGCAGTATTTT.

The gene calls are TRBV7-2 and TRBJ1-2; tentative D call: TRBD1 (5 bases). CDR1 and CDR2 (germline): SGHTA, FQGNSA. There are 14 residues in the CDR3. V shed 5 bases and J shed 6 bases, with 16 bases lying between them. CDR3 sequence: CASSRRTRGHGYTF. DNA for the CDR3: TGTGCCAGCAGCAGGCGGACGAGGGGACATGGCTACACCTTC.

In its sample, this clone was seen a few times. V is TRBV7-9 and J is TRBJ2-7; D is undetermined. CDR1 is SEHNR, CDR2 FQNEAQ, per germline (reference sequence). Trimming shortened V by 1 base and J by 3 bases, and 10 bases separated the two germline ends. The CDR3 is made up of 14 amino acids. CDR3 residues: CASSLGLPDYEQYF. CDR3 in DNA: TGTGCCAGCAGCTTAGGTCTGCCAGACTACGAGCAGTACTTC.

The chain couples TRBV7-2 to TRBJ2-7; D ambiguous. The CDR3 length is 14 residues. Germline V gives CDR1 SGHTA, CDR2 FQGNSA. Trimming removed 6 bases at V and 2 bases at J, with 14 bases between. The CDR3 reads CASRPHDPTYEQYF. Written as DNA, the CDR3 is TGTGCCAGCAGACCTCATGACCCTACCTACGAGCAGTACTTC.

To note about this clone: One end of the junction is discordant with germline, which a read error may explain. The chain's CDR3 is CASSGTGVIF. The CDR3 DNA is TGTGCCAGCAGCGGGACAGGCGTTATCTTC. The genes are TRBV7-9 and TRBJ2-7; 8 positions agree with TRBD1. Per germline, CDR1 SEHNR and CDR2 FQNEAQ (reference sequence). This CDR3 contains 10 residues.

The V call is TRBV7-2, the J call TRBJ2-7; D is unresolved. The V end was cut by 4 bases, the J end by 2 bases, with 15 bases between. Germline CDR1 SGHTA, CDR2 FQGNSA. The CDR3 length is 15 residues. The CDR3 reads CASSSRAVLAYEQYF. CDR3 coding DNA: TGTGCCAGCAGCTCCCGAGCCGTATTGGCCTACGAGCAGTACTTC.

The chain has TRBV5-6 and TRBJ2-7; 7 nucleotides match TRBD1. V lost 4 bases to trimming and J lost 6 bases; unmatched junction nucleotides: 10. The germline CDR1 and CDR2 sequences are SGHDT and YYEEEE. This CDR3 is 14 amino acids long. In nucleotides, the CDR3 is TGTGCCAGCAGCCCCTTGGACAGGTGGAGCGAGCAGTACTTC. Translation gives CASSPLDRWSEQYF.

The chain couples TRBV18 to TRBJ1-5; no clear D. The CDR3 is made up of 15 amino acids. CDR1 and CDR2 (germline): KGHSH, LQKENI. V lost 4 bases and J 2 bases, leaving 12 bases between the germline ends. The CDR3 sequence: CASSHEIGGNQPQHF. The CDR3 DNA follows: TGTGCCAGCTCACACGAGATAGGTGGCAATCAGCCCCAGCATTTT.

The chain couples TRBV19 to TRBJ2-5; 8 bases are shared with TRBD1. The CDR3 is 14 amino acids. The J segment lost 3 bases and the V segment lost 3 bases, leaving 3 bases of the junction unmatched. Germline V gene lookup returns CDR1 LNHDA and CDR2 SQIVND (reference sequence). The chain's CDR3 is CASSIDRGKETQYF. The CDR3 DNA is TGTGCCAGTAGTATCGACAGGGGAAAAGAGACCCAGTACTTC.

This clone was counted only a few times. This chain connects TRBV5-4 to TRBJ2-5; 9 bases are a match to TRBD1. Looked up from germline, CDR1 is SGHNT and CDR2 is YYREEE (reference sequence). There are 16 residues in the CDR3. With 3 bases clipped from V and 1 base from J, the junction kept 7 bases outside the gene matches. The CDR3 DNA reads TGTGCCAGCAGCTGGATCCAGGGACAGGGCCAAGAGACCCAGTACTTC. As protein: CASSWIQGQGQETQYF.

The genes are TRBV7-2 and TRBJ1-5; no reliable D call. This CDR3 has 12 amino acids. V gave up 7 bases and J gave up 3 bases, with 7 bases separating them. Germline V CDR1 and CDR2: SGHTA, FQGNSA. The CDR3, as DNA: TGTGCCAGCACGGGTTACAATCAGCCCCAGCATTTT. Its translation: CASTGYNQPQHF.

This clone was found a few times. J is TRBJ1-5 and V is TRBV5-6; D unclear. This CDR3 comprises 13 residues. V was cut by 2 bases and J by 5 bases, with 8 bases left in between. Germline-derived CDR1 and CDR2 are SGHDT and YYEEEE. CDR3 nucleotide sequence: TGTGCCAGCAGCTTTTCCGGGGATCAGCCCCAGCATTTT. Translating gives CASSFSGDQPQHF.

The DNA for the CDR3 is TGTGCCAGCAGCTTAACTACGGGTGGCTACACCTTC. The encoded protein is CASSLTTGGYTF. The chain joins TRBV5-4 to TRBJ1-2; D uncertain. Germline V gene data show CDR1 as SGHNT and CDR2 as YYREEE (reference sequence). The CDR3 contains 12 residues. Trimming cost V 2 bases and J 7 bases, with 9 bases left between them.

The V call is TRBV7-2, the J call TRBJ2-5; 13 nucleotides align to TRBD2. This CDR3 is built from 17 residues. Trimming removed 5 bases from V and 7 bases from J; junction bases left unmatched: 13. Germline lookup yields CDR1 SGHTA and CDR2 FQGNSA. In DNA, the CDR3 is TGTGCCAGCAGCCCTCTAGCGACTAGCGGGGGGCGAGGGACCCAGTACTTC. This codes for CASSPLATSGGRGTQYF.

This sequence joins TRBV5-4 and TRBJ2-2, with 8 bases identical to TRBD2. Germline V gene sequence: CDR1 SGHNT, CDR2 YYREEE (reference sequence). This CDR3 is built from 16 residues. V shed 4 bases, J shed 2 bases, and the junction held 7 bases outside the gene matches. In DNA, the CDR3 is TGTGCCAGCAGCCGGGGGGGCCGGGGCAACACCGGGGAGCTGTTTTTT. Encoded protein: CASSRGGRGNTGELFF.

Regarding this clone: Other DNA sequences in this specimen translate into the identical CDR3. The rearrangement uses TRBV9 and TRBJ2-5, with TRBD1 identical over 7 bases. Germline loops: CDR1 SGDLS, CDR2 YYNGEE. Unmatched junction bases numbered 4, after V lost 3 bases and J lost 5 bases. There are 13 residues in the CDR3. The CDR3 bases are TGTGCCAGCAGCGCGACAGGGCAGGAGACCCAGTACTTC. Amino acids: CASSATGQETQYF.

This clone was observed a handful of times. The chain couples TRBV9 to TRBJ1-3; D is uncertain. This CDR3 spans 16 amino acids. The V end lost 2 bases, the J end lost 0 bases, and 12 bases lay between the germline ends. Germline loops: CDR1 SGDLS, CDR2 YYNGEE. Here the CDR3 reads CASSVSKGSSGNTIYF. The DNA of the CDR3 is TGTGCCAGCAGCGTGTCAAAGGGTTCCTCTGGAAACACCATATATTTT.

Only a few counts were recorded for this clone. The same CDR3 also results from other DNA sequences found in this sample. The chain links TRBV5-1 to TRBJ1-1; the D is unclear. Per germline, CDR1 SGHRS and CDR2 YFSETQ. The CDR3 is 14 amino acids. V dropped 0 bases and J dropped 2 bases, with 8 bases sitting between them. The CDR3 reads CASSLDGLNTEAFF. CDR3 sequence (DNA): TGCGCCAGCAGCTTGGACGGATTAAACACTGAAGCTTTCTTT.

Of note for this clone: Other DNA sequences within the sample encode an identical CDR3. This rearrangement joins TRBV5-1 to TRBJ2-3; 9 bases line up with TRBD1. Germline assignment: CDR1 SGHRS and CDR2 YFSETQ. The CDR3 is made up of 14 amino acids. Losses at the gene ends were 3 bases for V and 3 bases for J; bases not matched to a gene: 2. CDR3 loop: CASSSDRGTDTQYF. The CDR3 DNA reads TGCGCCAGCAGCTCGGACAGGGGAACAGATACGCAGTATTTT.

This clone has only a few counts. The chain recombines TRBV28 with TRBJ1-2; possible D gene TRBD1, 6 bases. V lost 5 bases to trimming and J lost 4 bases, with 17 bases between them. Germline V gives CDR1 MDHEN, CDR2 SYDVKM. This CDR3 has 15 residues. CDR3 bases: TGTGCCAGCAGTCTTTGGGACATCGCCACCTATGGCTACACCTTC. Its translation is CASSLWDIATYGYTF.

This clone appeared a few times. The chain joins TRBV10-3 to TRBJ2-1; 10 positions match TRBD2. The CDR3 contains 14 residues. The junction had 3 bases not matched to a gene; V was cut back by 6 bases and J by 4 bases. Germline V lookup: CDR1 ENHRY, CDR2 SYGVKD. CDR3 sequence reads: CAIREREGYNEQFF. The CDR3 bases are TGTGCCATCAGGGAGCGGGAGGGTTACAATGAGCAGTTCTTC.

The table lists this clone with a few counts. The chain recombines TRBV15 with TRBJ2-2; tentatively, D is TRBD1 (6 bases). The V and J ends lost 5 bases and 4 bases respectively, with 14 bases between them. The CDR3 sequence is 15 residues long. Germline CDR1 and CDR2: LNHNV and YYDKDF (reference sequence). This CDR3 reads CATSQGGPSTGELFF. The CDR3, as DNA: TGTGCCACCAGCCAAGGGGGACCCAGCACCGGGGAGCTGTTTTTT.

The rearrangement joins TRBV27 to TRBJ1-1; tentative D call: TRBD1 (5 bases). CDR1 is MNHEY, CDR2 SMNVEV, per germline (reference sequence). The CDR3 is 14 residues long. V was trimmed by 7 bases and J by 1 base, leaving 13 bases between them. CDR3 in amino acids: CASMRGSPNTEAFF. CDR3 DNA sequence: TGTGCCAGCATGAGGGGATCACCGAACACTGAAGCTTTCTTT.